The clone carrying this TCR beta chain appeared many times. These data belong to a study of CD8+CD57+ T cells in acquired aplastic anemia. The template for TCR beta VDJ and CDR3 sequence profiling was genomic DNA. TCRdb reprocessed the reads via MiXCR and lists one record per CDR3 protein. Found here are 60,000 to 75,000 distinct CDR3 sequences, 50% to 70% of them singletons; the top ten hold around 2.3%. The germline V gene has CDR1 MNHNS and CDR2 SASEGT. The V end lost 7 bases, the J end lost 5 bases, and 15 bases lay between the germline ends. CDR3 length equals 15 residues. Sequenced: sorted CD4+, CD8+, or CD8+CD57+ T cells (not recorded which) from PBMCs. The rearrangement uses TRBV6-1 and TRBJ1-6; D possibly corresponds to TRBD1 (5 bases). The source of this sequence is a human donor in good health, serving as a control. The CDR3 reads CASIRGPFDNSPLHF. CDR3 DNA: TGTGCCAGCATTAGGGGTCCCTTCGATAATTCACCCCTCCACTTT.